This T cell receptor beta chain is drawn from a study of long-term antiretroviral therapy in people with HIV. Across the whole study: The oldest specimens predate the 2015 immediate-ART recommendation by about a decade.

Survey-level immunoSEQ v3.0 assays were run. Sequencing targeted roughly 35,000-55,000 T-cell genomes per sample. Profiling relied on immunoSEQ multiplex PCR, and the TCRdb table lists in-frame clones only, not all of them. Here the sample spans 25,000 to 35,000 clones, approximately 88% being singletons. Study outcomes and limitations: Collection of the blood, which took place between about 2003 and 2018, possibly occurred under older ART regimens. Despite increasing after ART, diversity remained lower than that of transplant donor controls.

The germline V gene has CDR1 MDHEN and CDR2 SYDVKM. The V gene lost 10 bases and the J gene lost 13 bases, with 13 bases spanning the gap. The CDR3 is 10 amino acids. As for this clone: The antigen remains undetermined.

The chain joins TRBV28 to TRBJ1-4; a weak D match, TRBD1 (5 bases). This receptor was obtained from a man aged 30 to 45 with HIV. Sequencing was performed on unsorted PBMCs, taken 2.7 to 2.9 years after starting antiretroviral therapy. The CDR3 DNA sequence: TGTGCCACCCAGGGTTATGGACTGTTTTTT. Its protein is CATQGYGLFF.